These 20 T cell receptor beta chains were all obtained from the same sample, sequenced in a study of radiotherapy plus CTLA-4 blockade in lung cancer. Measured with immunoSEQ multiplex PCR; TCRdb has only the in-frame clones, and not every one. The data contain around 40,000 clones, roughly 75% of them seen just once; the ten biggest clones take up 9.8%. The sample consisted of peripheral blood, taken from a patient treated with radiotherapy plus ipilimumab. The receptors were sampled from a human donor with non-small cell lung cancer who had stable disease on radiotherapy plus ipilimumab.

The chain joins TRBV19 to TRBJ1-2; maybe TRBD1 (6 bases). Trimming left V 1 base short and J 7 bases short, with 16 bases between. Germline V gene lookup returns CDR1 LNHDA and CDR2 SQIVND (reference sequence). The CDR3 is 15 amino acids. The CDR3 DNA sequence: TGTGCCAGTAGTATAGCAGGGCAGGGGTTTGGTGGCTACACCTTC. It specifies CASSIAGQGFGGYTF.

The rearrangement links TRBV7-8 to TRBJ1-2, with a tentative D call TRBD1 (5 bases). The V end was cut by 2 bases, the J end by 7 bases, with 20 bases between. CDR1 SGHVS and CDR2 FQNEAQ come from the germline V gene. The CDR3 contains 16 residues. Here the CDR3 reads CASSLMGSGSGFGYTF. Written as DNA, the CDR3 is TGTGCCAGCAGCTTAATGGGTTCAGGGTCAGGATTTGGCTACACCTTC.

The CDR3 protein is CASSLMGGEVGNTIYF. The DNA for the CDR3 is TGCGCCAGCAGCTTGATGGGGGGAGAAGTTGGAAACACCATATATTTT. The rearrangement joins TRBV5-1 to TRBJ1-3; possibly TRBD1 for D (5 bases). V lost 1 base and J lost 3, with 14 bases in between. This CDR3 contains 16 residues. Germline V gene lookup returns CDR1 SGHRS and CDR2 YFSETQ.

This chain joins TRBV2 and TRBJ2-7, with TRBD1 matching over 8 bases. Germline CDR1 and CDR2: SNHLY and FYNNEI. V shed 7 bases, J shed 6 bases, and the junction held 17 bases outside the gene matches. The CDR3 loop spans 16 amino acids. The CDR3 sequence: CASTTGPSQGAREQYF. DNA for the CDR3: TGTGCCAGCACGACGGGACCATCGCAGGGGGCACGCGAGCAGTACTTC.

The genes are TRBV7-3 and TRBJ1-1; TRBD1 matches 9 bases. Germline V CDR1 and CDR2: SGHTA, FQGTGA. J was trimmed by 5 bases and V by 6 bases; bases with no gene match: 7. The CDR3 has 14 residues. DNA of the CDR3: TGTGCCAGCAGTTCTACAGGGGGCCGAACTGAAGCTTTCTTT. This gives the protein CASSSTGGRTEAFF.

CDR3 amino acids: CASSHGGAPQYF. CDR3 bases: TGTGCCAGCAGTCACGGGGGGGCTCCGCAGTACTTC. V and J are TRBV28 and TRBJ2-4; 8 positions match TRBD2. Unmatched junction bases numbered 7, after V lost 5 bases and J lost 13 bases. This CDR3 comprises 12 residues. Germline-derived CDR1 and CDR2 are MDHEN and SYDVKM. The entire variable domain, with the rest obtained from reference TRBV28 and TRBJ2-4, is as follows: DVKVTQSSRYLVKRTGEKVFLECVQDMDHENMFWYRQDPGLGLRLIYFSYDVKMKEKGDIPEGYSVSREKKERFSLILESASTNQTSMYLCASSHGGAPQYFGAGTRLSVL.

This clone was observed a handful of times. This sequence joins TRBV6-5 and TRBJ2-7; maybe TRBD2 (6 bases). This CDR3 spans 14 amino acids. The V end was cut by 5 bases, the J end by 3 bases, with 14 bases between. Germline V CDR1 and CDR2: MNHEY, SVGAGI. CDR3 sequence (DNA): TGTGCCAGCAGTAAAGCGGCGGGGCACTACGAGCAGTACTTC. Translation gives CASSKAAGHYEQYF.

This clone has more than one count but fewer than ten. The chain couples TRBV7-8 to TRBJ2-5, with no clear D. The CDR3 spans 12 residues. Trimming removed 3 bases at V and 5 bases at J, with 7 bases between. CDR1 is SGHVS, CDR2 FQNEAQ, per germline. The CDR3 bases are TGTGCCAGCAGCTTCCTTATCGAGACCCAGTACTTC. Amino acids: CASSFLIETQYF.

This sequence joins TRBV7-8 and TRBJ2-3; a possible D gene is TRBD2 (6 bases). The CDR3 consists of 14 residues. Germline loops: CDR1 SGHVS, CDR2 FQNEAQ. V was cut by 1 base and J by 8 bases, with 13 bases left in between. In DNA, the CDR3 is TGTGCCAGCAGCTTAGATCCGGAGGGACGTACGCAGTATTTT. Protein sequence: CASSLDPEGRTQYF. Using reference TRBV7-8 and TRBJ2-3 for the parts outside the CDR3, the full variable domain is GAGVSQSPRYKVAKRGQDVALRCDPISGHVSLFWYQQALGQGPEFLTYFQNEAQLDKSGLPSDRFFAERPEGSVSTLKIQRTQQEDSAVYLCASSLDPEGRTQYFGPGTRLTVL.

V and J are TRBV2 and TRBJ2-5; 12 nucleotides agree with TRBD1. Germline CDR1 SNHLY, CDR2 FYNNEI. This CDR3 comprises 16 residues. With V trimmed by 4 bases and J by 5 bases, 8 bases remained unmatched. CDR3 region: CASSAGQGAIAETQYF. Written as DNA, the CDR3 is TGTGCCAGCAGTGCGGGACAGGGGGCAATAGCGGAGACCCAGTACTTC.

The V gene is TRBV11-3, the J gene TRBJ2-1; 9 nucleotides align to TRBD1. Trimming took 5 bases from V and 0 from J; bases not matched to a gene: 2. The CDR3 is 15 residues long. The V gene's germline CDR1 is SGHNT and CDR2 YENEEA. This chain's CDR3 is CASSPGQGSYNEQFF. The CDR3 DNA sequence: TGTGCCAGCAGCCCGGGACAGGGCTCCTACAATGAGCAGTTCTTC. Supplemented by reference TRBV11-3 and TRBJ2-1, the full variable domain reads EAGVVQSPRYKIIEKKQPVAFWCNPISGHNTLYWYLQNLGQGPELLIRYENEEAVDDSQLPKDRFSAERLKGVDSTLKIQPAELGDSAVYLCASSPGQGSYNEQFFGPGTRLTVL.

CDR3 sequence (DNA): TGTGCCAGCAGTCCCGGACAGGGCACTCAGTACTTC. It specifies CASSPGQGTQYF. This rearrangement joins TRBV6-6 to TRBJ2-4, with TRBD1 matching over 8 bases. Germline assignment: CDR1 MNHNY and CDR2 SVGAGI (reference sequence). V lost 5 bases and J lost 12; bases outside the gene matches: 6. This CDR3 is built from 12 residues.

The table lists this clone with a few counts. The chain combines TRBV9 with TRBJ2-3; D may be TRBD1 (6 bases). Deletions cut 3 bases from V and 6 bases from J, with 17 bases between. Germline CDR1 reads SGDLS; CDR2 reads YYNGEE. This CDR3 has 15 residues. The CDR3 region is CASSARGGDWDTQYF. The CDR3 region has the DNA TGTGCCAGCAGCGCGAGAGGGGGAGATTGGGATACGCAGTATTTT. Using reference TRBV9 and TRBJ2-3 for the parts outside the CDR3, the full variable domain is DSGVTQTPKHLITATGQRVTLRCSPRSGDLSVYWYQQSLDQGLQFLIQYYNGEERAKGNILERFSAQQFPDLHSELNLSSLELGDSALYFCASSARGGDWDTQYFGPGTRLTVL.

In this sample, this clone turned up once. CDR3 residues: CASSFTGQSPNEQYF. The CDR3 DNA sequence: TGCGCCAGCAGCTTTACGGGACAGAGTCCTAACGAGCAGTACTTC. V is TRBV5-1 and J is TRBJ2-7; TRBD1 matches 7 bases. The J segment lost 5 bases and the V segment lost 2 bases, leaving 10 bases of the junction unmatched. The CDR3 extends over 15 amino acids. Germline V CDR1 and CDR2: SGHRS, YFSETQ.

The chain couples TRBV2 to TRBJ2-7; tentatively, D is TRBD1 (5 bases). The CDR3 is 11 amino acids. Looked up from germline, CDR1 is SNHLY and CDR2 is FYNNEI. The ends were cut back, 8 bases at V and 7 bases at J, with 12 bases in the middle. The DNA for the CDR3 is TGTGCCAGCGGACAAGGTGGTGAGCAGTACTTC. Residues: CASGQGGEQYF.

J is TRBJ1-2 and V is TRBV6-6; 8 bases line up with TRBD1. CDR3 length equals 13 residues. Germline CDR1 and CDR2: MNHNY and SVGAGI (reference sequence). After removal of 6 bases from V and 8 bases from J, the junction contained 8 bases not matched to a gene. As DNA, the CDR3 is TGTGCCAGCAGCACCGACAGGGGAAGCGGCTACACCTTC. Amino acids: CASSTDRGSGYTF.

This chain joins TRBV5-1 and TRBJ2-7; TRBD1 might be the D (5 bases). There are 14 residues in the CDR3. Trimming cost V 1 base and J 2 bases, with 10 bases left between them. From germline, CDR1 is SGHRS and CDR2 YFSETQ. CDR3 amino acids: CASSLSGNAYEQYF. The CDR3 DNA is TGCGCCAGCAGCTTGTCAGGGAACGCCTACGAGCAGTACTTC.

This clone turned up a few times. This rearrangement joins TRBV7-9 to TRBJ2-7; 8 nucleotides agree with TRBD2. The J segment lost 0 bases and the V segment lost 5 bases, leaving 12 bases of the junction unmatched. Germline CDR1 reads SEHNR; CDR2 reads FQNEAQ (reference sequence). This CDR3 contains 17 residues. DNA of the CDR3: TGTGCCAGCAGCCGGGGCAGCGGGGGCCAGAGCTCCTACGAGCAGTACTTC. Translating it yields CASSRGSGGQSSYEQYF.

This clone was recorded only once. The CDR3 loop is CSANSMDTQYF. The CDR3 DNA reads as TGCAGTGCCAACTCCATGGATACGCAGTATTTT. The gene calls are TRBV20-1 and TRBJ2-3, with unresolved D. The CDR3 is made up of 11 amino acids. Trimming shortened V by 6 bases and J by 6 bases, and 10 bases separated the two germline ends. CDR1 is DFQATT and CDR2 is SNEGSKA in the germline V gene (reference sequence).

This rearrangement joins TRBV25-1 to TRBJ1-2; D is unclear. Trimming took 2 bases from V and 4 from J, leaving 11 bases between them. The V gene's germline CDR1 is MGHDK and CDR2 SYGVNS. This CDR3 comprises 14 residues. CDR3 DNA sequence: TGTGCCAGCAGTGAACCCGCGCGGGTCTATGGCTACACCTTC. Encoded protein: CASSEPARVYGYTF.